Below are 26 T cell receptor beta chains sequenced from a single sample in a study of cytotoxic CD8 clonotypes in ibrutinib-treated CLL. Data came from immunoSEQ multiplex PCR; TCRdb stores just in-frame clones and leaves some out. Here the sample spans 250,000 to 350,000 clones, 70% to 80% being singletons. The input for sequencing was PBMCs, taken at disease progression, from a patient treated with ibrutinib. All receptors come from a human donor with chronic lymphocytic leukemia.

V and J are TRBV29-1 and TRBJ2-7; TRBD2 aligns across 12 bases. CDR3 length equals 12 residues. Per the germline V gene, CDR1 is SQVTM and CDR2 is ANQGSEA. After removal of 5 bases from V and 10 bases from J, the junction contained 6 bases not matched to a gene. The CDR3 DNA reads as TGCAGCGTTCAAGCTAGCGGGGGGGTTCAGTACTTC. Translating it yields CSVQASGGVQYF.

J is TRBJ2-5 and V is TRBV10-3, with D tentatively TRBD1 (6 bases). The CDR3 is made up of 15 amino acids. CDR1 is ENHRY, CDR2 SYGVKD, per germline. V lost 0 bases and J lost 0, with 8 bases in between. CDR3 nucleotides: TGTGCCATCAGTGAGTCTAGGGGGAACCAAGAGACCCAGTACTTC. Residues: CAISESRGNQETQYF.

The chain joins TRBV5-6 to TRBJ1-6, with unresolved D. V lost 4 bases and J 10 bases, leaving 12 bases between the germline ends. Germline assignment: CDR1 SGHDT and CDR2 YYEEEE. The CDR3 extends over 13 amino acids. The CDR3 spells CASSRDPKSPLHF. CDR3 in DNA: TGTGCCAGCAGCCGTGACCCCAAGTCACCCCTCCACTTT. Full variable domain (remainder filled in from reference TRBV5-6 and TRBJ1-6): DAGVTQSPTHLIKTRGQQVTLRCSPKSGHDTVSWYQQALGQGPQFIFQYYEEEERQRGNFPDRFSGHQFPNYSSELNVNALLLGDSALYLCASSRDPKSPLHFGNGTRLTVT.

The chain employs TRBV6-6 and TRBJ2-5, with 10 bases fitting TRBD1. Germline loops: CDR1 MNHNY, CDR2 SVGAGI (reference sequence). The CDR3 is 14 residues long. With V trimmed by 7 bases and J by 5 bases, 7 bases remained unmatched. The CDR3 here is CASKLTGGRETQYF. The CDR3 DNA sequence: TGTGCCAGCAAATTGACAGGGGGCCGGGAGACCCAGTACTTC.

In this sample, this clone turned up once. The chain is built from TRBV4-1 and TRBJ2-7; 10 bases are a match to TRBD1. The germline V gene has CDR1 MGHRA and CDR2 YSYEKL. There are 16 residues in the CDR3. J gave up 1 base and V 1 base, and 4 bases lay outside the gene matches. CDR3 region: CASSQAGGQGSYEQYF. CDR3 in DNA: TGCGCCAGCAGCCAAGCAGGGGGACAGGGGTCCTACGAGCAGTACTTC.

V and J are TRBV4-3 and TRBJ2-1; unclear D gene. Looked up from germline, CDR1 is LGHNA and CDR2 is YSLEER. Trimming left V 2 bases short and J 9 bases short, with 14 bases between. This CDR3 has 14 amino acids. CDR3 nucleotides: TGCGCCAGCAGCCAAAGCGTGTCGTCGAGTGAGCAGTTCTTC. Translated, it gives CASSQSVSSSEQFF.

The rearrangement joins TRBV27 to TRBJ1-5; D is undetermined. Germline V gene lookup returns CDR1 MNHEY and CDR2 SMNVEV (reference sequence). The V gene lost 3 bases and the J gene lost 5 bases, with 14 bases spanning the gap. The CDR3 is 15 amino acids. The CDR3 spells CASSFWPPGDQPQHF. CDR3 nucleotides: TGTGCCAGCAGTTTTTGGCCCCCCGGGGATCAGCCCCAGCATTTT.

V is TRBV29-1 and J is TRBJ2-1, with D unresolved. V was pared by 2 bases and J by 5 bases, with 1 base between. The CDR3 spans 10 residues. Germline V gene sequence: CDR1 SQVTM, CDR2 ANQGSEA. CDR3 in DNA: TGCAGCGTTGAACACAATGAGCAGTTCTTC. Translation gives CSVEHNEQFF.

The rearrangement joins TRBV19 to TRBJ1-1; perhaps TRBD1 as D (5 bases). V was trimmed by 3 bases and J by 6 bases, leaving 14 bases between them. Germline lookup yields CDR1 LNHDA and CDR2 SQIVND (reference sequence). This CDR3 has 14 amino acids. The CDR3 is CASSMGGTGSEAFF. The CDR3 DNA follows: TGTGCCAGTAGTATGGGAGGGACGGGGTCTGAAGCTTTCTTT.

The rearrangement joins TRBV9 to TRBJ2-2; 13 bases line up with TRBD2. From germline, CDR1 is SGDLS and CDR2 YYNGEE. The V and J ends lost 3 bases and 3 bases, in that order; junction bases with no gene match: 2. The CDR3 consists of 16 residues. CDR3 sequence: CASSGGLAGDTGELFF. The CDR3 DNA reads as TGTGCCAGCAGCGGAGGACTAGCGGGGGACACCGGGGAGCTGTTTTTT.

The chain recombines TRBV4-1 with TRBJ2-5; the D gene is possibly TRBD2 (6 bases). In germline, CDR1 is MGHRA, CDR2 YSYEKL. The CDR3 consists of 15 residues. Deletions cut 3 bases from V and 1 base from J, with 12 bases between. The CDR3 region has the DNA TGCGCCAGCAGCCAGTTTAGGACTATCCAAGAGACCCAGTACTTC. Translation gives CASSQFRTIQETQYF.

The rearrangement joins TRBV7-2 to TRBJ2-4; TRBD2 matches at 14 bases. The CDR3 is made up of 19 amino acids. Germline V CDR1 and CDR2: SGHTA, FQGNSA. Trimming removed 5 bases from V and 0 bases from J; junction bases left unmatched: 9. The CDR3 region is CASSTSGLAGGRAKNIQYF. CDR3 DNA sequence: TGTGCCAGCAGCACATCAGGACTAGCGGGAGGAAGAGCCAAAAACATTCAGTACTTC.

The V call is TRBV4-1, the J call TRBJ2-1; D ambiguous. The CDR3 spans 14 residues. Deletions cut 0 bases from V and 6 bases from J, with 9 bases between. Germline V gene sequence: CDR1 MGHRA, CDR2 YSYEKL. The CDR3 spells CASSQDRSPNEQFF. The CDR3 DNA reads TGCGCCAGCAGCCAAGATCGATCCCCCAATGAGCAGTTCTTC.

The rearrangement uses TRBV19 and TRBJ2-2; 7 positions agree with TRBD1. Germline-derived CDR1 and CDR2 are LNHDA and SQIVND (reference sequence). Losses at the gene ends were 6 bases for V and 3 bases for J; bases not matched to a gene: 7. CDR3 length equals 15 residues. CDR3 loop: CASRMTGPHTGELFF. Written as DNA, the CDR3 is TGTGCCAGTAGAATGACAGGGCCCCACACCGGGGAGCTGTTTTTT.

The chain has TRBV5-1 and TRBJ1-5; D call uncertain. The CDR3 runs to 14 residues. Per the germline V gene, CDR1 is SGHRS and CDR2 is YFSETQ. The V end was cut by 0 bases, the J end by 3 bases, with 7 bases between. This chain's CDR3 is CASSLEGFNQPQHF. In DNA, the CDR3 is TGCGCCAGCAGCTTGGAGGGCTTCAATCAGCCCCAGCATTTT.

The chain carries TRBV4-1 and TRBJ1-5; D gene ambiguous. This CDR3 spans 14 amino acids. V was clipped by 4 bases and J by 5 bases, with 12 bases between them. From germline, CDR1 is MGHRA and CDR2 YSYEKL. The CDR3 sequence: CASSLTPNYQPQHF. DNA for the CDR3: TGCGCCAGCAGCCTAACCCCCAATTATCAGCCCCAGCATTTT.

The chain carries TRBV4-1 and TRBJ2-7, with 10 bases identical to TRBD1. CDR3 length equals 17 residues. Germline V lookup: CDR1 MGHRA, CDR2 YSYEKL. Trimming cost V 2 bases and J 6 bases; bases outside gene matches: 13. CDR3 residues: CASSQRVSGQGLSEQYF. The CDR3 bases are TGCGCCAGCAGCCAACGGGTCTCGGGACAGGGGTTGAGCGAGCAGTACTTC.

V is TRBV2 and J is TRBJ1-2; 11 bases map to TRBD1. The CDR3 has 16 amino acids. The trim removed 6 bases at V and 0 bases at J, leaving 6 bases unmatched. CDR1 and CDR2 from the germline V gene are SNHLY and FYNNEI. DNA for the CDR3: TGTGCCAGCAGCAACGGACAGGGGGCCGCTAACTATGGCTACACCTTC. It codes for CASSNGQGAANYGYTF.

V usage is TRBV5-1 and J usage is TRBJ1-2; D unresolved. The CDR3 has 14 residues. Germline loops: CDR1 SGHRS, CDR2 YFSETQ. Trimming removed 5 bases at V and 4 bases at J, with 15 bases between. The CDR3 DNA sequence: TGCGCCAGCAGTACCATGGGGAATGCCTATGGCTACACCTTC. Its translation is CASSTMGNAYGYTF. The whole variable domain, filled in from reference TRBV5-1 and TRBJ1-2, reads KAGVTQTPRYLIKTRGQQVTLSCSPISGHRSVSWYQQTPGQGLQFLFEYFSETQRNKGNFPGRFSGRQFSNSRSEMNVSTLELGDSALYLCASSTMGNAYGYTFGSGTRLTVV.

The chain recombines TRBV4-1 with TRBJ2-2; the D gene is possibly TRBD2 (5 bases). CDR1 MGHRA and CDR2 YSYEKL come from the germline V gene. Trimming took off 1 base at V and 1 base at J, with 10 bases between the two ends. CDR3 length equals 16 residues. This chain's CDR3 is CASSQVVGVNTGELFF. The CDR3 DNA reads as TGCGCCAGCAGCCAAGTGGTGGGAGTGAACACCGGGGAGCTGTTTTTT.

The V gene is TRBV29-1, the J gene TRBJ2-3; D gene unclear. Germline V gene data show CDR1 as SQVTM and CDR2 as ANQGSEA. V lost 3 bases and J lost 1, with 8 bases in between. The length of the CDR3 is 13 residues. The CDR3 here is CSVEQAGTDTQYF. The CDR3 region has the DNA TGCAGCGTTGAGCAGGCTGGCACAGATACGCAGTATTTT.

J is TRBJ1-2 and V is TRBV27; TRBD1 is a possible D gene (5 bases). In germline, CDR1 is MNHEY, CDR2 SMNVEV (reference sequence). The CDR3 extends over 14 amino acids. The germline V and J ends were trimmed by 8 bases and 4 bases, with 17 bases remaining between them. Written as DNA, the CDR3 is TGTGCCAGCCGCGGGGCAGGACACGGCTATGGCTACACCTTC. It codes for CASRGAGHGYGYTF.

The V and J genes are TRBV5-8 and TRBJ1-3; perhaps TRBD1 as D (6 bases). Germline CDR1 is SGHTS and CDR2 is YDEGEE. The CDR3 runs 14 residues. V lost 2 bases to trimming and J lost 3 bases, with 9 bases between them. CDR3 protein: CASSLQGRGNTIYF. Here the CDR3 DNA reads TGTGCCAGCAGCTTACAGGGTCGTGGAAACACCATATATTTT.

This chain links TRBV7-3 with TRBJ2-2, with 7 nucleotides matching TRBD2. Germline CDR1 and CDR2: SGHTA and FQGTGA. This CDR3 contains 15 residues. The ends lost 4 bases at V and 4 bases at J; junction bases unmatched: 6. Here the CDR3 DNA reads TGTGCCAGCAGCTCCACGGGACTATTCACCGGGGAGCTGTTTTTT. It codes for CASSSTGLFTGELFF.

V gene TRBV7-2 combines with J gene TRBJ1-3; TRBD1 might be the D (5 bases). V dropped 3 bases and J dropped 3 bases, with 18 bases sitting between them. The CDR3 loop spans 17 amino acids. Looked up from germline, CDR1 is SGHTA and CDR2 is FQGNSA. In DNA, the CDR3 is TGTGCCAGCAGCTTCTCAGGGTATCTCCGTGATGGAAACACCATATATTTT. Translation gives CASSFSGYLRDGNTIYF.

Points on this clone: The same CDR3 also results from other DNA sequences found in this sample. This chain links TRBV29-1 with TRBJ2-3; tentatively, D is TRBD2 (5 bases). V was trimmed by 0 bases and J by 1 base, leaving 8 bases between them. Germline values: CDR1 SQVTM, CDR2 ANQGSEA. This CDR3 is 14 amino acids long. CDR3 sequence (DNA): TGCAGCGTTGAAGATCCCGGGGGCACAGATACGCAGTATTTT. As protein: CSVEDPGGTDTQYF.